This TCR beta chain originates from a study of cytomegalovirus exposure and HLA in healthy donors. The primer mix had 60 Vbeta and 13 Jbeta primers. TCRdb's copy holds only in-frame clones and misses some; the assay was immunoSEQ multiplex PCR. The table lists 100,000 to 150,000 clones, over 60% of them singletons, with roughly 5.2% in the top ten. V shed 4 bases, J shed 3 bases, and the junction held 4 bases outside the gene matches. The CDR3 spans 13 residues. Germline CDR1 and CDR2: SGHRS and YFSETQ. The source is a man aged 18 to 30 in good health and CMV-seropositive. Sample: PBMCs. The J gene is TRBJ2-7, the V gene TRBV5-1, with 7 positions matching TRBD2. This CDR3 is CASSPGTIYEQYF. In DNA form, the CDR3 reads TGCGCCAGCAGCCCTGGGACTATCTACGAGCAGTACTTC.